The 25 T cell receptor beta chains given below trace back to one sample, sequenced in a study of cytomegalovirus exposure and HLA in healthy donors. The PCR contained 60 Vbeta and 13 Jbeta primers. Sequenced by immunoSEQ multiplex PCR; TCRdb stores in-frame clones only, minus some. This table holds around 120,000 clones, more than 60% found once. The sequencing input was PBMCs. These TCRs come from a woman aged 50 to 60 in good health and CMV-seropositive.

About this clone itself: Other DNA sequences of this sample code for an identical CDR3. This chain connects TRBV6-5 to TRBJ1-2; no definite D call. The V and J ends lost 6 bases and 2 bases respectively, with 13 bases between them. Looked up from germline, CDR1 is MNHEY and CDR2 is SVGAGI. The CDR3 runs to 14 residues. CDR3 nucleotide sequence: TGTGCCAGCAGGATGGCGGGGAAAAACTATGGCTACACCTTC. Protein sequence: CASRMAGKNYGYTF.

The rearrangement uses TRBV4-3 and TRBJ2-7; 10 positions match TRBD1. The V segment lost 5 bases and the J segment 5 bases; nucleotides outside the gene matches: 3. The CDR3 contains 13 residues. Germline V lookup: CDR1 LGHNA, CDR2 YSLEER. CDR3 sequence: CASSDGQGDEQYF. The CDR3, as DNA: TGCGCCAGCAGCGACGGACAGGGGGACGAGCAGTACTTC.

In its sample, this clone was seen a few times. The chain uses TRBV19 and TRBJ1-5; TRBD1 aligns across 7 bases. The CDR3 has 16 residues. Germline V gene lookup returns CDR1 LNHDA and CDR2 SQIVND (reference sequence). Trimming at V came to 5 bases and at J to 0 bases, leaving 7 bases not matched to a gene. The CDR3 sequence: CASSSGTVHSNQPQHF. In DNA, the CDR3 is TGTGCCAGTAGTTCCGGGACAGTTCATAGCAATCAGCCCCAGCATTTT.

The chain has TRBV7-9 and TRBJ2-1; 8 bases are a match to TRBD1. Germline assignment: CDR1 SEHNR and CDR2 FQNEAQ (reference sequence). Trimming cost V 3 bases and J 12 bases; bases outside gene matches: 4. The CDR3 loop spans 12 amino acids. CDR3 amino acids: CASSFSGQGQFF. In DNA, the CDR3 is TGTGCCAGCAGCTTCTCCGGACAGGGGCAGTTCTTC.

The chain uses TRBV7-8 and TRBJ1-4; no reliable D call. The germline V and J ends were trimmed by 6 bases and 5 bases, with 16 bases remaining between them. The germline V gene has CDR1 SGHVS and CDR2 FQNEAQ. The CDR3 contains 15 residues. CDR3 in amino acids: CASRPPGRANEKLFF. The CDR3 DNA follows: TGTGCCAGCAGACCCCCGGGGAGGGCAAATGAAAAACTGTTTTTT.

The chain couples TRBV9 to TRBJ1-2; 10 bases map to TRBD1. The V segment lost 4 bases and the J segment 4 bases; nucleotides outside the gene matches: 13. The CDR3 has 17 amino acids. Germline CDR1 reads SGDLS; CDR2 reads YYNGEE. CDR3 amino acids: CASSPPGTGDIFYGYTF. The CDR3 region has the DNA TGTGCCAGCAGCCCCCCAGGGACAGGGGATATTTTCTATGGCTACACCTTC.

The J gene is TRBJ2-4, the V gene TRBV10-3, with 9 bases aligning to TRBD1. CDR1 and CDR2 (germline): ENHRY, SYGVKD. The CDR3 extends over 15 amino acids. V trimming: 3 bases; J trimming: 4 bases; junction bases outside the gene matches: 4. This chain's CDR3 is CAISERGQGKNIQYF. CDR3 nucleotide sequence: TGTGCCATCAGTGAAAGGGGACAGGGAAAAAACATTCAGTACTTC.

The chain joins TRBV29-1 to TRBJ2-5; TRBD1 aligns across 8 bases. The germline V gene encodes CDR1 SQVTM and CDR2 ANQGSEA. After removal of 8 bases from V and 5 bases from J, the junction contained 7 bases not matched to a gene. The CDR3 covers 12 residues. For the CDR3, the DNA is TGCAGCTCAGGGACAGGTTCGGAGACCCAGTACTTC. It is translated as CSSGTGSETQYF.

J is TRBJ2-3 and V is TRBV11-2; 7 nucleotides match TRBD1. Germline V gene sequence: CDR1 SGHAT, CDR2 FQNNGV. The CDR3 runs to 13 residues. Trimming at V came to 3 bases and at J to 5 bases, leaving 2 bases not matched to a gene. The CDR3 DNA follows: TGTGCCAGCAGCTTCACAGGGGAAGATACGCAGTATTTT. It codes for CASSFTGEDTQYF.

This rearrangement joins TRBV19 to TRBJ2-7; D gene uncertain. Between the trimmed V and J ends, which lost 4 bases and 1 base, there was a span of 8 bases. This CDR3 is 13 amino acids long. The V gene's germline CDR1 is LNHDA and CDR2 SQIVND (reference sequence). The CDR3 nucleotides read TGTGCCAGTAGTAGTTCGGTTTCCTACGAGCAGTACTTC. It is translated as CASSSSVSYEQYF.

The CDR3 coding sequence is TGTGCCAGCGACCTAGATGTATCATGGCCCCAGCATTTT. Translating it yields CASDLDVSWPQHF. J is TRBJ1-5 and V is TRBV2; D remains unclear. CDR3 size: 13 residues. V gave up 8 bases and J gave up 9 bases, with 17 bases separating them. The V gene's germline CDR1 is SNHLY and CDR2 FYNNEI.

V gene TRBV27 combines with J gene TRBJ2-5; D is perhaps TRBD2 (7 bases). Trimming pared 1 base from V and 1 base from J, leaving 19 bases between. In germline, CDR1 is MNHEY, CDR2 SMNVEV (reference sequence). The CDR3 length is 18 residues. CDR3 bases: TGTGCCAGCAGTTTATGGTTAGGGGGGGCTCTCCCCCAAGAGACCCAGTACTTC. The encoded protein is CASSLWLGGALPQETQYF.

The gene calls are TRBV19 and TRBJ1-5; weak D call: TRBD1 (6 bases). The V gene lost 8 bases and the J gene lost 6 bases, with 17 bases spanning the gap. Germline-derived CDR1 and CDR2 are LNHDA and SQIVND (reference sequence). The CDR3 loop spans 14 amino acids. CDR3 in DNA: TGTGCCAGTCGGAGCACAGGGTTTGGTCAGCCCCAGCATTTT. It translates to CASRSTGFGQPQHF.

This clone has only one observation. The chain links TRBV7-2 to TRBJ2-3, with a weak D call TRBD1 (6 bases). V was shortened by 5 bases and J by 7 bases, with 13 bases between the two germline ends. In germline, CDR1 is SGHTA, CDR2 FQGNSA. There are 13 residues in the CDR3. This chain's CDR3 is CASSGAWGHTQYF. In DNA, the CDR3 is TGTGCCAGCAGCGGGGCCTGGGGGCATACGCAGTATTTT.

This clone was recorded only once. The chain is built from TRBV29-1 and TRBJ2-5; weak D call: TRBD1 (5 bases). Germline-derived CDR1 and CDR2 are SQVTM and ANQGSEA. This CDR3 contains 14 residues. The V end lost 6 bases, the J end lost 5 bases, and 19 bases lay between the germline ends. CDR3 loop: CSVETDTHGETQYF. DNA for the CDR3: TGCAGCGTGGAAACGGACACACACGGGGAGACCCAGTACTTC.

V is TRBV10-3 and J is TRBJ1-2; D possibly corresponds to TRBD1 (6 bases). The CDR3 has 13 residues. In germline, CDR1 is ENHRY, CDR2 SYGVKD. Trimming took 0 bases from V and 6 from J, leaving 8 bases between them. The CDR3, as DNA: TGTGCCATCAGTGAGTCGAGGACAGATGGCTACACCTTC. Encoded protein: CAISESRTDGYTF.

In the case of this clone: The junction differs from germline at one of its ends, possibly a read error. The V gene is TRBV7-7, the J gene TRBJ2-1; tentative D call: TRBD2 (5 bases). Germline V gene data show CDR1 as SSHAT and CDR2 as FNYEAQ (reference sequence). This CDR3 spans 12 amino acids. The CDR3, as DNA: TGTGCTAGCAGCTTACTAGTACGGGAGCAGTTCTTC. It encodes CASSLLVREQFF.

The chain joins TRBV7-2 to TRBJ1-2; 7 nucleotides line up with TRBD1. V lost 2 bases, J lost 13 bases, and 4 bases stayed unmatched. This CDR3 region has 11 residues. Germline-derived CDR1 and CDR2 are SGHTA and FQGNSA. The CDR3 loop is CASSLSGDSTF. As DNA, the CDR3 is TGTGCCAGCAGCTTAAGTGGGGACAGCACCTTC.

CDR3 in DNA: TGTGCCAGCAGCTCGTCTTATGGCTACACCTTC. This translates into CASSSSYGYTF. The rearrangement links TRBV5-6 to TRBJ1-2; D is undetermined. The CDR3 spans 11 residues. V lost 3 bases, J lost 5 bases, and 5 bases lay in between. Germline V gives CDR1 SGHDT, CDR2 YYEEEE.

Note on this clone: The same CDR3 can be traced to other DNA sequences in this sample. For the CDR3, the DNA is TGTGCCAGCGAAAGCGGGGGGGCGAACACCGGGGAGCTGTTTTTT. It translates to CASESGGANTGELFF. The chain has TRBV11-3 and TRBJ2-2, with 10 bases fitting TRBD2. The V gene end was trimmed by 8 bases and the J gene end by 0 bases; junction bases not matched to a gene: 3. Germline CDR1 SGHNT, CDR2 YENEEA. The CDR3 extends over 15 amino acids.

The rearrangement links TRBV6-6 to TRBJ2-7; 8 bases line up with TRBD2. The CDR3 contains 15 residues. V gave up 7 bases and J gave up 6 bases; unmatched junction bases: 14. Per germline, CDR1 MNHNY and CDR2 SVGAGI (reference sequence). The CDR3 sequence: CASTLAPGLAGEQYF. The CDR3 coding sequence is TGTGCCAGCACACTCGCTCCCGGACTAGCTGGCGAGCAGTACTTC.

This clone was seen just once. The V call is TRBV30, the J call TRBJ1-5; TRBD1 aligns across 10 bases. Germline V gene lookup returns CDR1 GTSNPN and CDR2 SVGIG (reference sequence). The ends lost 1 base at V and 5 bases at J; junction bases unmatched: 5. This CDR3 contains 15 residues. This CDR3 is CAWSAGQGRDQPQHF. The CDR3 coding sequence is TGTGCCTGGAGTGCGGGACAGGGGAGGGATCAGCCCCAGCATTTT.

The chain employs TRBV5-4 and TRBJ2-2; 13 bases align to TRBD2. CDR1 is SGHNT, CDR2 YYREEE, per germline (reference sequence). Trimming took 4 bases from V and 4 from J; bases not matched to a gene: 4. This CDR3 is 16 amino acids long. The CDR3 DNA reads TGTGCCAGCAGCCCGGGACTAGCGGGGACCACCGGGGAGCTGTTTTTT. Protein: CASSPGLAGTTGELFF.

The CDR3 protein is CASSLNGPEAFF. CDR3 sequence (DNA): TGTGCCAGCAGCTTGAATGGCCCTGAAGCTTTCTTT. This chain links TRBV5-6 with TRBJ1-1; the D is unclear. Looked up from germline, CDR1 is SGHDT and CDR2 is YYEEEE. CDR3 length: 12 amino acids. With 1 base removed from V and 6 bases from J, the gap between germline ends came to 7 bases.

The chain is built from TRBV5-1 and TRBJ2-5; the match to TRBD1 covers 11 bases. Germline V gene lookup returns CDR1 SGHRS and CDR2 YFSETQ. The V segment lost 2 bases and the J segment 11 bases; nucleotides outside the gene matches: 17. CDR3 length: 17 residues. CDR3 DNA: TGCGCCAGCAGCTTCCAACCGGTAGGGACAGGGGGAGGGGAGCAGTACTTC. This gives the protein CASSFQPVGTGGGEQYF.